One TCR beta chain is described in this entry. What it recognizes is unknown. The data are from a study of cytomegalovirus exposure and HLA in healthy donors. Overall study findings and caveats: As a later analysis showed, a missense DCLRE1C variant was linked to trimming of TCR beta V- and J-genes.

The germline V and J ends were trimmed by 5 bases and 6 bases, with 14 bases remaining between them. Germline CDR1 SGHVS, CDR2 FQNEAQ. CDR3 length: 14 amino acids. Amplification used 60 Vbeta primers and 13 Jbeta primers. Generated by immunoSEQ multiplex PCR, the TCRdb table keeps only in-frame clones and is missing some. The profile shows 150,000 to 200,000 clones, around 83% of them singletons. The chain combines TRBV7-8 with TRBJ1-5, with unresolved D. This TCR was sampled from a man aged 50 to 59 in good health and CMV-seronegative. The specimen sequenced was PBMCs. The CDR3 DNA reads as TGTGCCAGCAGCCCCAGTGCGGGGTTTCAGCCCCAGCATTTT. Its translation is CASSPSAGFQPQHF. Filled out from reference TRBV7-8 and TRBJ1-5, the complete variable domain reads GAGVSQSPRYKVAKRGQDVALRCDPISGHVSLFWYQQALGQGPEFLTYFQNEAQLDKSGLPSDRFFAERPEGSVSTLKIQRTQQEDSAVYLCASSPSAGFQPQHFGDGTRLSIL.